This TCR beta chain appears in the sequencing data of a study of tumor-infiltrating lymphocytes in oesophageal squamous cell carcinoma. TCRdb passed the PCR reads through MiXCR, listing each CDR3 protein once. Among 15,000 to 20,000 distinct CDR3 sequences listed, around 46% were seen once. This clonotype was seen only a few times. The CDR3 is 15 amino acids. Germline-derived CDR1 and CDR2 are MNHNY and SVGAGI (reference sequence). This sequence originates from a female donor with esophageal squamous cell carcinoma. The chain joins TRBV6-6 to TRBJ2-6; tentative D call: TRBD2 (6 bases). The DNA end is more similar to TRBJ2-7, so the J call may be wrong. Sample: normal esophageal tissue next to the tumor. The chain's CDR3 is CASSYSLVGGYEQYF. DNA of the CDR3: TGTGCCAGCAGTTACTCCCTAGTGGGAGGTTACGAGCAGTACTTC.